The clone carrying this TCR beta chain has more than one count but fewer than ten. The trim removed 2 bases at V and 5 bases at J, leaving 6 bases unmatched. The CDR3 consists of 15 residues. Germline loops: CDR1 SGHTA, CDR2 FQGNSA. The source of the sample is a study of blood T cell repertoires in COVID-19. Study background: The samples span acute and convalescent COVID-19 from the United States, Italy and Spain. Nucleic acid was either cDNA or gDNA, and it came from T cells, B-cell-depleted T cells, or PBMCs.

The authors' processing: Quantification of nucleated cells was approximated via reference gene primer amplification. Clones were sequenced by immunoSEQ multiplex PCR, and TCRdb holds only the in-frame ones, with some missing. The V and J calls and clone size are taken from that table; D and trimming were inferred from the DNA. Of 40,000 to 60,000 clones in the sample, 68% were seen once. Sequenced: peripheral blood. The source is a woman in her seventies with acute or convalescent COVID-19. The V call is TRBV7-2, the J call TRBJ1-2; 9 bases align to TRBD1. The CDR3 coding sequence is TGTGCCAGCAGCTTACCGGACAGGGGTCCTTATGGCTACACCTTC. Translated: CASSLPDRGPYGYTF.